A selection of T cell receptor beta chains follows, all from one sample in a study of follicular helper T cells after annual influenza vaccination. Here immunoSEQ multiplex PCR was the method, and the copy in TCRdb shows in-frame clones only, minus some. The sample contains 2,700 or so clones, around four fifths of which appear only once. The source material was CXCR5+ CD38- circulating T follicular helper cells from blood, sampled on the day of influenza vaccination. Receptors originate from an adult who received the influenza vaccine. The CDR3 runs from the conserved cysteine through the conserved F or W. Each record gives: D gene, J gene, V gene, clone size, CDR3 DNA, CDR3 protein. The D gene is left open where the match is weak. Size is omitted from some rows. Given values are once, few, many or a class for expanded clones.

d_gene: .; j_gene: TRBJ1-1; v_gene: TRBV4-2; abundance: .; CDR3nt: TGTGCCAGCAGCCAAGCCTCGGGAGGCACTGAAGCTTTCTTT; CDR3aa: CASSQASGGTEAFF
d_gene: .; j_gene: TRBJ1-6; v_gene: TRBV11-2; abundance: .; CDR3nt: TGTGCCAGCAGCCCCGGGGGCAGCAATTCACCCCTCCACTTT; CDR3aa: CASSPGGSNSPLHF
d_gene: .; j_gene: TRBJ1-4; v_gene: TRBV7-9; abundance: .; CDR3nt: TGTGCCAGCAGCAAAGGGAGGACTAATGAAAAACTGTTTTTT; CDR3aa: CASSKGRTNEKLFF
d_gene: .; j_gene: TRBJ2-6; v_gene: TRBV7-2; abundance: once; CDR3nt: TGTGCCAGCAGCAAAAGTCTCAGAGGACGACAAAGTCGGGCCAACGTCCTGACTTTC; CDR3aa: CASSKSLRGRQSRANVLTF
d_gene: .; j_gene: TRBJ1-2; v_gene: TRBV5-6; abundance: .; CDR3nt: TGTGCCAGCAGCCGGAGGTGGGGTTATAACTATGGCTACACCTTC; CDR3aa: CASSRRWGYNYGYTF
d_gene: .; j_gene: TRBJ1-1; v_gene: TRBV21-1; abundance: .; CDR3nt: TGTGCCAGCAGCACTGGGACTTTCCGGAACACTGAAGCTTTCTTT; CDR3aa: CASSTGTFRNTEAFF
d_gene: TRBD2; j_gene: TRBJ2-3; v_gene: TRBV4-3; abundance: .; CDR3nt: TGCGCCAGCAGCCACATAGCGGGGGGGGCCACAGATACGCAGTATTTT; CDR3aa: CASSHIAGGATDTQYF
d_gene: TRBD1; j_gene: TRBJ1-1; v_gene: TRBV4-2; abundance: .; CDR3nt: TGTGCCAGCAGCCAATGGGGACAGGGGGTGGATGAAGCTTTCTTT; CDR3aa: CASSQWGQGVDEAFF
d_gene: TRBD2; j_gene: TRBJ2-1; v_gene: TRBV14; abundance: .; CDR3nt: TGTGCCAGCAGCCTGATGACTAGCCAGCAGTTCTTC; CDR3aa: CASSLMTSQQFF
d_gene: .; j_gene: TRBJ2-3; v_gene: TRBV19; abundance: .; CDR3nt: TGTGCCAGTAGTATTACAGATACGCAGTATTTT; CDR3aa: CASSITDTQYF
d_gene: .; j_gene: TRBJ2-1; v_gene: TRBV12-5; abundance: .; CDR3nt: TGTGCTAGTTTAGTTGATAGGAGCTCCTACAATGAGCAGTTCTTC; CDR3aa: CASLVDRSSYNEQFF
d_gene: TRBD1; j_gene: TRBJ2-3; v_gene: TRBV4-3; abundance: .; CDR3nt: TGCGCCAGCAGCCAAGATGGGACAGGACCCACAGATACGCAGTATTTT; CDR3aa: CASSQDGTGPTDTQYF
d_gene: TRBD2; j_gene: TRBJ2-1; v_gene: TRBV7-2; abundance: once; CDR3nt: TGTGCCAGCAGCTTAGCGAGAGGGCTAGCGGGGGGCGACAATGAGCAGTTCTTC; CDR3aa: CASSLARGLAGGDNEQFF
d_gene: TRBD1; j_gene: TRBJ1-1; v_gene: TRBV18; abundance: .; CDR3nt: TGTGCCAGCTCACCGCGCGACGGACAGGGAGGTGAAGCTTTCTTT; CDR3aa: CASSPRDGQGGEAFF
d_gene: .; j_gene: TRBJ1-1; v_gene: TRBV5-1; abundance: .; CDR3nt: TGCGCCAGCAGCTTGGGGGAGGCACGCCTCGGTCATCAAGCTTTCTTT; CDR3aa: CASSLGEARLGHQAFF
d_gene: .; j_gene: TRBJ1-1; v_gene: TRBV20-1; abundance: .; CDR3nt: TGCAGTTGGGGAGAGAACACTGAAGCTTTCTTT; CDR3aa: CSWGENTEAFF
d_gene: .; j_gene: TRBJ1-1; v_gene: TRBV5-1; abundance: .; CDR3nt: TGCGCCAGCAGCTGGGCCGGGGACGACACTGAAGCTTTCTTT; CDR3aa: CASSWAGDDTEAFF